This note documents a single TCR beta chain sequence. The data were obtained in a study of blood T cell repertoires in COVID-19. Study-wide context: T cells, B-cell-depleted T cells, or PBMCs provided the cDNA or gDNA that served as material.

Germline CDR1 MGHDK, CDR2 SYGVNS. The ends were cut back, 4 bases at V and 0 bases at J, with 7 bases in the middle. The CDR3 sequence is 15 residues long. Original methodology: Reference gene primer amplification yielded estimated nucleated cell counts. Repertoires were generated with immunoSEQ multiplex PCR, while TCRdb's copy carries only in-frame clones and drops some. The DNA was the basis for D and trimming; V, J and clone size are from that table. The data contain 80,000 or so clones, about 88% of them singletons. This clonotype was obtained from a human donor in a cohort sampled during active COVID-19. This chain links TRBV25-1 with TRBJ1-6; D call uncertain. Source material: peripheral blood. This CDR3 is CASSAPSSYNSPLHF. DNA for the CDR3: TGTGCCAGCAGTGCCCCGAGCTCCTATAATTCACCCCTCCACTTT.